This TCR beta chain emerged from a study of T cells in women clearing cervical HPV infection. At the level of the study: For cases, blood was sampled a median approximately 150 days after lesion detection, interquartile range roughly 80 to 220 days. The study's findings and limits: Controls had more TRBV6-7 (approximately 0.15%) than cases (approximately 0.11%).

Genomic DNA, averaging about 1,200 ng per sample, yielded TCR beta CDR3 via immunoSEQ. Data came from immunoSEQ multiplex PCR; TCRdb stores just in-frame clones and leaves some out. This listing includes some 39,000 clones. In the case of this clone: The antigen remains unidentified. The read ends 3 residues before the CDR3 terminus; that terminus is restored from the germline J gene.

Trimming took 5 bases from V and 2 from J, leaving 11 bases between them. From germline, CDR1 is SGHTA and CDR2 FQGTGA. The CDR3 extends over 14 amino acids. This sequence joins TRBV7-3 and TRBJ2-3; tentatively, D is TRBD1 (6 bases). The specimen was blood buffy coat. This TCR derives from a woman aged 18 to 69 with a cervical HPV16 infection that either progressed to CIN3+ or cleared (not recorded which). The CDR3 region is CASSPDRSTDTQYF. The sequenced part of the CDR3 DNA is TGTGCCAGCAGCCCTGACAGGTCCACAGATACG. Drawing the rest from reference TRBV7-3 and TRBJ2-3, the complete variable domain is GAGVSQTPSNKVTEKGKYVELRCDPISGHTALYWYRQSLGQGPEFLIYFQGTGAADDSGLPNDRFFAVRPEGSVSTLKIQRTERGDSAVYLCASSPDRSTDTQYFGPGTRLTVL.